Sequencing of this T cell receptor (beta chain) was carried out in a study of T cells in Graves' hyperthyroidism and ophthalmopathy. Notes on the study in general: Among clonotypes expanded in thyroid above 0.001, most were also found in blood.

At least ten counts were recorded for this clonotype. The antigen is undetermined. Individuals with ophthalmopathy presented a Clinical Activity Score of at least 3, a NOSPECS grade of at least 4 and a duration under 3 months. Regions amplified from RNA transcripts were the TCR beta CDR3 regions. The TCR CDR3 was amplified in a first-round RT-PCR using the HTBI primer set. TCRdb reanalysed the multiplex PCR reads using MiXCR and keeps one entry per CDR3 protein. Here the sample spans around 500,000 distinct CDR3 sequences, roughly a sixth being singletons. CDR3 length: 14 residues. V gave up 3 bases and J gave up 3 bases; unmatched junction bases: 1. CDR1 and CDR2 from the germline V gene are MNHEY and SMNVEV (reference sequence).

The receptor was derived from a young woman with Graves' ophthalmopathy. The rearrangement uses TRBV27 and TRBJ2-5; 10 bases are a match to TRBD1. Sequences were obtained from blood. CDR3 nucleotide sequence: TGTGCCAGCAGTTTGACAGGGGGCGAAGAGACCCAGTACTTC. Protein sequence: CASSLTGGEETQYF.